Listed here are 19 T cell receptor beta chains from one sample, sequenced in a study of early stage breast cancer tumors. Profiled with immunoSEQ multiplex PCR; TCRdb holds only in-frame clones, not every one. This repertoire shows approximately 7,000 clones, around 69% found once; its top ten account for around an eighth. Sequenced: normal breast tissue next to the tumor. The receptors shown here come from a person in their fifties with breast cancer.

CDR3 in amino acids: CASSSGGNLYEQYF. Written as DNA, the CDR3 is TGTGCCAGCAGCTCCGGGGGCAACCTATACGAGCAGTACTTC. The chain has TRBV10-3 and TRBJ2-7; D tentatively fits TRBD1 or TRBD2 (6 bases each). From germline, CDR1 is ENHRY and CDR2 SYGVKD. Trimming shortened V by 10 bases and J by 4 bases, and 20 bases separated the two germline ends. CDR3 length: 14 amino acids.

This clone has a single count. The rearrangement joins TRBV6-5 to TRBJ2-3; the D gene is possibly TRBD2 (6 bases). Trimming cost V 6 bases and J 5 bases, with 15 bases left between them. From germline, CDR1 is MNHEY and CDR2 SVGAGI. The CDR3 sequence is 14 residues long. The CDR3 reads CASRVASGGDTQYF. In nucleotides, the CDR3 is TGTGCCAGCAGAGTCGCGTCCGGGGGAGATACGCAGTATTTT.

This clone appeared a few times. The sample contains more than one DNA sequence encoding this CDR3. The chain links TRBV7-9 to TRBJ2-3, with TRBD2 matching 7 bases. V was clipped by 1 base and J by 5 bases; unmatched bases: 3. Germline V lookup: CDR1 SEHNR, CDR2 FQNEAQ (reference sequence). The CDR3 is made up of 14 amino acids. This CDR3 is CASSLDREGDTQYF. CDR3 in DNA: TGTGCCAGCAGCTTAGATAGGGAGGGAGATACGCAGTATTTT.

V is TRBV7-6 and J is TRBJ2-1; D is uncertain. V lost 1 base and J 10 bases, leaving 5 bases between the germline ends. The CDR3 consists of 11 residues. Germline V CDR1 and CDR2: SGHVS, FNYEAQ. Here the CDR3 reads CASSLGSEQFF. The CDR3 nucleotides are TGTGCCAGCAGCTTAGGGTCAGAGCAGTTCTTC.

The chain has TRBV6-5 and TRBJ1-2, with D possibly being TRBD1 (6 bases). The CDR3 runs to 13 residues. V dropped 4 bases and J dropped 8 bases, with 14 bases sitting between them. Germline V CDR1 and CDR2: MNHEY, SVGAGI. The chain's CDR3 is CASSWDTLPGYTF. The DNA of the CDR3 is TGTGCCAGCAGTTGGGACACCCTCCCGGGCTACACCTTC.

The chain carries TRBV7-2 and TRBJ2-7; D is unresolved. V dropped 2 bases and J dropped 7 bases, with 15 bases sitting between them. From germline, CDR1 is SGHTA and CDR2 FQGNSA. The CDR3 runs to 14 residues. The CDR3 DNA is TGTGCCAGCAGCTTACTCGCAGAACCTCCAGAGCAGTACTTC. It is translated as CASSLLAEPPEQYF.

This clone was seen just once. One junction end disagrees with the germline gene, perhaps due to a read error. This chain uses TRBV5-3 with TRBJ1-3; 7 nucleotides agree with TRBD1. TRBV5-3 is marked as an open reading frame, function uncertain. CDR3 length: 14 residues. The CDR3 region is CASSLGQSGNTIYF. CDR3 in DNA: TGTGCCAGCAGCTTGGGACAGTCTGGAAACACCATATATTTT.

The chain combines TRBV7-6 with TRBJ1-5; 8 bases agree with TRBD1. Germline V gene sequence: CDR1 SGHVS, CDR2 FNYEAQ. This CDR3 contains 15 residues. V lost 5 bases, J lost 5 bases, and 8 bases stayed unmatched. DNA of the CDR3: TGTGCCAGCAGCCCTGGGACAGGCCGTTATCAGCCCCAGCATTTT. Translation gives CASSPGTGRYQPQHF.

V and J are TRBV7-2 and TRBJ1-2, with unresolved D. Trimming left V 5 bases short and J 4 bases short, with 5 bases between. The germline gives CDR1 SGHTA, CDR2 FQGNSA. The CDR3 loop spans 11 amino acids. The CDR3 DNA sequence: TGTGCCAGCAGCCTCACCTATGGCTACACCTTC. Protein: CASSLTYGYTF.

The V gene is TRBV27, the J gene TRBJ2-2, with D unclear. CDR1 is MNHEY and CDR2 is SMNVEV in the germline V gene (reference sequence). CDR3 length: 14 amino acids. The V end was cut by 8 bases, the J end by 5 bases, with 15 bases between. DNA of the CDR3: TGTGCCAGCGGGATTCTTGAGGTTACCGGGGAGCTGTTTTTT. This gives the protein CASGILEVTGELFF.

The chain carries TRBV30 and TRBJ2-7; D may be TRBD1 (5 bases). Germline V gene sequence: CDR1 GTSNPN, CDR2 SVGIG (reference sequence). The V and J ends lost 4 bases and 6 bases respectively, with 13 bases between them. The length of the CDR3 is 12 residues. The CDR3 nucleotides read TGTGCCTGGACAGGGAATTCGGGCGAGCAGTACTTC. As protein: CAWTGNSGEQYF.

CDR3 sequence: CASSPQGAGELFF. The CDR3 region has the DNA TGTGCCAGCTCACCACAGGGGGCCGGGGAGCTGTTTTTT. The chain uses TRBV18 and TRBJ2-2, with D perhaps matching TRBD1 (6 bases). The CDR3 length is 13 residues. Germline lookup yields CDR1 KGHSH and CDR2 LQKENI. V dropped 1 base and J dropped 6 bases, with 6 bases sitting between them.

This clone is labeled medium-sized. This chain connects TRBV9 to TRBJ2-7; tentative D call: TRBD2 (5 bases). The V gene's germline CDR1 is SGDLS and CDR2 YYNGEE. The CDR3 loop spans 15 amino acids. V was cut by 1 base and J by 4 bases, with 15 bases left in between. CDR3 nucleotides: TGTGCCAGCAGCGTAAGAGGTAGCGACCCGTACGAGCAGTACTTC. As protein: CASSVRGSDPYEQYF.

The rearrangement uses TRBV6-1 and TRBJ1-5, with a possible D match to TRBD1 (5 bases). This CDR3 spans 15 amino acids. The V gene lost 4 bases and the J gene lost 7 bases, with 17 bases spanning the gap. CDR1 and CDR2 from the germline V gene are MNHNS and SASEGT. For the CDR3, the DNA is TGTGCCAGCAGTGCCGAGGCAGGGCAAACCCAGCCCCAGCATTTT. Protein product: CASSAEAGQTQPQHF.

A few counts support this clone. This chain links TRBV11-2 with TRBJ2-3; 11 bases match TRBD2. Germline V lookup: CDR1 SGHAT, CDR2 FQNNGV. The J segment lost 5 bases and the V segment lost 4 bases, leaving 2 bases of the junction unmatched. The CDR3 runs 14 residues. The CDR3 DNA reads as TGTGCCAGCAGCTCCGGACTAGCGGGAGATACGCAGTATTTT. Its translation: CASSSGLAGDTQYF.

This clone was counted once. V is TRBV15 and J is TRBJ2-7; the D is unclear. The V end lost 0 bases, the J end lost 3 bases, and 18 bases lay between the germline ends. In germline, CDR1 is LNHNV, CDR2 YYDKDF (reference sequence). The CDR3 has 17 amino acids. The CDR3, as DNA: TGTGCCACCAGCAGAGATGGCACCCCCCAAGGGATCTACGAGCAGTACTTC. It specifies CATSRDGTPQGIYEQYF.

This chain joins TRBV6-5 and TRBJ1-5; 7 bases are shared with TRBD1. Germline loops: CDR1 MNHEY, CDR2 SVGAGI. This CDR3 has 14 residues. The V segment lost 6 bases and the J segment 10 bases; nucleotides outside the gene matches: 12. For the CDR3, the DNA is TGTGCCAGCAGACCGGGGACAGCCTCTCGACCCCAGCATTTT. As protein: CASRPGTASRPQHF.

This clone was seen a few times. The chain joins TRBV5-4 to TRBJ2-1; D is undetermined. Germline CDR1 is SGHNT and CDR2 is YYREEE (reference sequence). The CDR3 contains 14 residues. Trimming shortened V by 4 bases and J by 8 bases, and 16 bases separated the two germline ends. The CDR3 DNA reads TGTGCCAGCAGCCCGTCATGGGGTTCCCATGAGCAGTTCTTC. It specifies CASSPSWGSHEQFF.

V usage is TRBV4-1 and J usage is TRBJ2-3; TRBD2 matches at 10 bases. The V and J ends lost 3 bases and 3 bases, in that order; junction bases with no gene match: 3. CDR1 and CDR2 (germline): MGHRA, YSYEKL. The CDR3 contains 15 residues. CDR3 region: CASSQGTSETDTQYF. In nucleotides, the CDR3 is TGCGCCAGCAGCCAGGGGACTAGCGAAACAGATACGCAGTATTTT.